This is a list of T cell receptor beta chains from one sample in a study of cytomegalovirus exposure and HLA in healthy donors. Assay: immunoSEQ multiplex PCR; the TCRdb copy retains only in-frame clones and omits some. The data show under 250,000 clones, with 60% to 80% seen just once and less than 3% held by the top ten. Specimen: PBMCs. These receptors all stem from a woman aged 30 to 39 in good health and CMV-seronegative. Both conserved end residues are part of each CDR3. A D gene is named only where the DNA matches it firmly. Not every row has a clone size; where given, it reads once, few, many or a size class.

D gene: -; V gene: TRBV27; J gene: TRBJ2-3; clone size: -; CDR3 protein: CASSFRGAGPDTQYF; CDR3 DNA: TGTGCCAGCAGTTTTAGGGGTGCTGGGCCAGATACGCAGTATTTT
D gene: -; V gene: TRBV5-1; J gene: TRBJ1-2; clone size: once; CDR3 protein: CASRARQESYGYTF; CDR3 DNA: TGCGCCAGCAGGGCACGACAGGAGTCCTATGGCTACACCTTC
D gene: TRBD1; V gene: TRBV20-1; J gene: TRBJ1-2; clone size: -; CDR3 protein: CSTRDRSGYTF; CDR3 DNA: TGCAGTACAAGGGACAGATCCGGCTACACCTTC
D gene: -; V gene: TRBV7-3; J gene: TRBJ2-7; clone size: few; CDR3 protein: CASSPGGVLGEQYF; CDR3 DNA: TGTGCCAGCAGCCCCGGTGGCGTTCTCGGGGAGCAGTACTTC
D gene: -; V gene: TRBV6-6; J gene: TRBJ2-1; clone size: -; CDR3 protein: CASSYGTGVLHNEQFF; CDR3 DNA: TGTGCCAGCAGTTACGGCACGGGAGTACTACACAATGAGCAGTTCTTC
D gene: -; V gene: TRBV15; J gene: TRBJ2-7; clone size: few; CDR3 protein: CATSRSGAYEQYF; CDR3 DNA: TGTGCCACCAGCAGATCGGGGGCCTACGAGCAGTACTTC
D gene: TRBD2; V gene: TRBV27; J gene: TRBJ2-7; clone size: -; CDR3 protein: CASSPGGGFYEQYF; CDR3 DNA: TGTGCCAGCTCCCCGGGGGGGGGATTCTACGAGCAGTACTTC
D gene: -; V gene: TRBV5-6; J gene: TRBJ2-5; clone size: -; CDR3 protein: CASEKQGPQETQYF; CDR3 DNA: TGTGCCAGCGAAAAACAGGGACCGCAAGAGACCCAGTACTTC
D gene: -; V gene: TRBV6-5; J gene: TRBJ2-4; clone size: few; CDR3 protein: CASSYSGRGWNIQYF; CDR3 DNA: TGTGCCAGCAGTTACTCGGGAAGGGGGTGGAACATTCAGTACTTC
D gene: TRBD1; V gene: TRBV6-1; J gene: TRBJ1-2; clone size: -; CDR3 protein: CASSEGDSPVYGYPF; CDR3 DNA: TGTGCCAGCAGTGAAGGGGACAGTCCGGTCTATGGCTACCCCTTC
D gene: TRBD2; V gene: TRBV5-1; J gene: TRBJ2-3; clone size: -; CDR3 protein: CASSLAGASTDTQYF; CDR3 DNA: TGCGCCAGCAGCTTAGCGGGGGCTAGCACAGATACGCAGTATTTT
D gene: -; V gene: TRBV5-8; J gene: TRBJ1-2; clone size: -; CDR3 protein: CASSSGGVEANYGYTF; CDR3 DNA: TGTGCCAGCAGCTCGGGGGGGGTGGAAGCTAACTATGGCTACACCTTC
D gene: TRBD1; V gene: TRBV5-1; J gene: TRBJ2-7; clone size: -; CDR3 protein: CASSLGQGVDEQYF; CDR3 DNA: TGCGCCAGCAGCTTGGGGCAGGGGGTCGACGAGCAGTACTTC
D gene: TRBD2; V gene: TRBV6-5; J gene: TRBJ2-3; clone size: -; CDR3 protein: CASSFSGSLTDTQYF; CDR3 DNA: TGTGCCAGCAGTTTTAGCGGGAGCTTAACAGATACGCAGTATTTT
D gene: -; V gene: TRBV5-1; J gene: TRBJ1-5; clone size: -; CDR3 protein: CASSLGAGGNQPQHF; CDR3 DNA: TGCGCCAGCAGCTTGGGTGCAGGGGGCAATCAGCCCCAGCATTTT
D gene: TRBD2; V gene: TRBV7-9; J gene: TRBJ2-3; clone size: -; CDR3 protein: CASSSPPRAGEITDTQYF; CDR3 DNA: TGTGCCAGCAGCTCCCCCCCGCGAGCGGGAGAAATCACAGATACGCAGTATTTT
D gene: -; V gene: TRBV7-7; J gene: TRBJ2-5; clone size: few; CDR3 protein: CASSSHSQETQYF; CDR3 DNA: TGTGCCAGCAGCTCACACAGCCAAGAGACCCAGTACTTC
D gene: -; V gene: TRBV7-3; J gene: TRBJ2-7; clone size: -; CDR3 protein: CASSATGYEQYF; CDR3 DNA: TGTGCCAGCAGCGCGACAGGATACGAGCAGTACTTC
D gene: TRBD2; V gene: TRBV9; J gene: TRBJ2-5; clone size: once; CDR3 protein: CASSVGPEREPYF; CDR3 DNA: TGTGCCAGCAGCGTAGGTCCCGAGCGGGAGCCGTACTTC
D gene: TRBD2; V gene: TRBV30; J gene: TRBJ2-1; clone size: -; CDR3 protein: CAWSHRLAGNNEQFF; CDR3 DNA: TGTGCCTGGAGTCATAGGCTAGCGGGGAACAATGAGCAGTTCTTC
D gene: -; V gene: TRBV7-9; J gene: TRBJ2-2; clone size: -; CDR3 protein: CASSYTGTGTGELFF; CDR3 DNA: TGTGCCAGCAGCTACACAGGGACCGGCACCGGGGAGCTGTTTTTT
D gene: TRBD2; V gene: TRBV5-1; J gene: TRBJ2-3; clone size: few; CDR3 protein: CASSWGTSGGLTDTQYF; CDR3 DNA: TGCGCCAGCAGCTGGGGAACTAGCGGAGGGCTCACAGATACGCAGTATTTT
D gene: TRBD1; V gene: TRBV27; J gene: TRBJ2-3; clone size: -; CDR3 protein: CASSTDRARTDTQYF; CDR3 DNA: TGTGCCAGCAGTACGGACAGGGCGCGCACAGATACGCAGTATTTT
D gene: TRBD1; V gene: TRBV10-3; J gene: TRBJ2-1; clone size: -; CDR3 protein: CAISGWTGLPNEQFF; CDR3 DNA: TGTGCCATCAGTGGTTGGACAGGCCTCCCTAATGAGCAGTTCTTC
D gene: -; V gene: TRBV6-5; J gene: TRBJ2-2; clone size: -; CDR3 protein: CASSPQFAAGELFF; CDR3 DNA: TGTGCCAGCAGTCCACAGTTTGCCGCCGGGGAGCTGTTTTTT
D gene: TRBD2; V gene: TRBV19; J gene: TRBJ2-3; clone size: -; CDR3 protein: CASSSGGLAGGGGQYF; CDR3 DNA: TGTGCCAGTAGCTCCGGCGGACTAGCGGGAGGGGGCGGGCAGTATTTT
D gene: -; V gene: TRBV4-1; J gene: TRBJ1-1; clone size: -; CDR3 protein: CASSQVPGNTEAFF; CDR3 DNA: TGCGCCAGCAGCCAAGTACCGGGGAACACTGAAGCTTTCTTT
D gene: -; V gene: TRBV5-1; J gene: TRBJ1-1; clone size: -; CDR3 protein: CASSLERGFEAFF; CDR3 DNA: TGCGCCAGCAGCTTGGAGCGGGGATTCGAAGCTTTCTTT
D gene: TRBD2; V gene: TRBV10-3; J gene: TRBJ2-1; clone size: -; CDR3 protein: CAISLAGEQVYNEQFF; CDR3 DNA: TGTGCCATCAGTCTAGCGGGAGAGCAGGTCTACAATGAGCAGTTCTTC
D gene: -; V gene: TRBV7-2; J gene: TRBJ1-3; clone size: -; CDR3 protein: CASSSRSGNTIYF; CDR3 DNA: TGTGCCAGCAGCTCGCGTTCTGGAAACACCATATATTTT
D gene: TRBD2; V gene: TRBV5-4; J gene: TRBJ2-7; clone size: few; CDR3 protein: CASSLDAGGTHEQYF; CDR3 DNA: TGTGCCAGCAGCTTGGATGCGGGGGGAACCCACGAGCAGTACTTC
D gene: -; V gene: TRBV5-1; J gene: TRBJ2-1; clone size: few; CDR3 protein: CASSLIIAGNNEQFF; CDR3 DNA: TGCGCCAGCAGCTTGATCATAGCCGGAAACAATGAGCAGTTCTTC
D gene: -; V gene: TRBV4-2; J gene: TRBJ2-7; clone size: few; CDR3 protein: CASSQDPHSGSYEQYF; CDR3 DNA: TGTGCCAGCAGCCAGGACCCTCATAGCGGTTCCTACGAGCAGTACTTC
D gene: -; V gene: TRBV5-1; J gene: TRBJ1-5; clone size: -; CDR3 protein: CASSLEPSTGVSNQPQHF; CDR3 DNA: TGCGCCAGCAGCTTGGAACCCTCGACAGGAGTTAGCAATCAGCCCCAGCATTTT
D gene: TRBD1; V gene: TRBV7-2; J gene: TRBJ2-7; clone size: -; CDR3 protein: CASSPRTGGIYEQYF; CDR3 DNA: TGTGCCAGCAGCCCGAGGACAGGGGGCATATACGAGCAGTACTTC
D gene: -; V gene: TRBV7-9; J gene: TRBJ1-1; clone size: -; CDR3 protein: CASSPRGNTEAFF; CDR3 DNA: TGTGCCAGCAGCCCCAGGGGTAACACTGAAGCTTTCTTT
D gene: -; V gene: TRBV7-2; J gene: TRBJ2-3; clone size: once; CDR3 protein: CASTKAFNRVDTQYF; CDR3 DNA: TGTGCCAGCACCAAGGCCTTCAACAGGGTAGATACGCAGTATTTT
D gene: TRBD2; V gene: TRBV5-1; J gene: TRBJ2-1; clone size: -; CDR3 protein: CASSPGTSGGPGGEQFF; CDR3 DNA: TGCGCCAGCAGCCCTGGGACTAGCGGGGGCCCTGGGGGTGAGCAGTTCTTC